The 7 T cell receptor beta chains given below trace back to one sample, sequenced in a study of siplizumab effects on memory and regulatory T cells. The method was immunoSEQ multiplex PCR; TCRdb's version includes in-frame clones alone and lacks a portion of them. The sample comprises 98,000 or so clones, over 85% of which are singletons, and approximately 0.6% rests with the top ten. Specimen: Tregs sorted from blood. Receptors were obtained from a human donor in good health.

This chain joins TRBV19 and TRBJ2-2, with 8 positions matching TRBD2. Germline V CDR1 and CDR2: LNHDA, SQIVND (reference sequence). The J segment lost 1 base and the V segment lost 6 bases, leaving 1 base of the junction unmatched. This CDR3 has 14 residues. The CDR3 sequence is CASRGLVNTGELFF. CDR3 in DNA: TGTGCCAGTAGGGGACTAGTGAACACCGGGGAGCTGTTTTTT.

V is TRBV19 and J is TRBJ2-7; tentative D call: TRBD1 (5 bases). V lost 0 bases, J lost 3 bases, and 6 bases lay in between. Germline CDR1 reads LNHDA; CDR2 reads SQIVND (reference sequence). The CDR3 covers 13 residues. The CDR3: CASSIEDSYEQYF. CDR3 sequence (DNA): TGTGCCAGTAGTATAGAAGACAGCTACGAGCAGTACTTC.

V is TRBV25-1 and J is TRBJ2-1, with TRBD2 matching over 8 bases. The germline CDR1 and CDR2 sequences are MGHDK and SYGVNS. This CDR3 has 14 residues. The V segment lost 3 bases and the J segment 6 bases; nucleotides outside the gene matches: 4. CDR3 protein: CASSETGGANEQFF. CDR3 coding DNA: TGTGCCAGCAGTGAGACGGGAGGGGCCAATGAGCAGTTCTTC.

The chain couples TRBV29-1 to TRBJ1-2, with D possibly matching TRBD1 (5 bases). The V and J ends lost 3 bases and 8 bases respectively, with 16 bases between them. The CDR3 spans 13 residues. Germline values: CDR1 SQVTM, CDR2 ANQGSEA. DNA of the CDR3: TGCAGCGTTGATCAGGGAAAGGGATTCGGCTACACCTTC. Translation: CSVDQGKGFGYTF.

The J gene is TRBJ2-5, the V gene TRBV29-1; tentatively, D is TRBD1 (5 bases). Germline assignment: CDR1 SQVTM and CDR2 ANQGSEA. V lost 0 bases and J lost 4, with 12 bases in between. This CDR3 contains 14 residues. Written as DNA, the CDR3 is TGCAGCGTTGAAGATAGAGGCAGGGCAGAGACCCAGTACTTC. This encodes CSVEDRGRAETQYF.

This rearrangement joins TRBV30 to TRBJ1-1; D is uncertain. The CDR3 is 15 residues long. The V gene's germline CDR1 is GTSNPN and CDR2 SVGIG (reference sequence). V lost 1 base and J lost 2, with 14 bases in between. The CDR3 is CAWSAPGIGNTEAFF. In DNA form, the CDR3 reads TGTGCCTGGAGTGCACCCGGGATCGGTAACACTGAAGCTTTCTTT.

The chain recombines TRBV18 with TRBJ1-1; 8 positions agree with TRBD1. CDR3 length: 14 residues. V lost 0 bases, J lost 5 bases, and 2 bases stayed unmatched. Germline V gene data show CDR1 as KGHSH and CDR2 as LQKENI. The CDR3 sequence is CASSPPQGATEAFF. The DNA for the CDR3 is TGTGCCAGCTCACCACCCCAGGGGGCAACTGAAGCTTTCTTT.